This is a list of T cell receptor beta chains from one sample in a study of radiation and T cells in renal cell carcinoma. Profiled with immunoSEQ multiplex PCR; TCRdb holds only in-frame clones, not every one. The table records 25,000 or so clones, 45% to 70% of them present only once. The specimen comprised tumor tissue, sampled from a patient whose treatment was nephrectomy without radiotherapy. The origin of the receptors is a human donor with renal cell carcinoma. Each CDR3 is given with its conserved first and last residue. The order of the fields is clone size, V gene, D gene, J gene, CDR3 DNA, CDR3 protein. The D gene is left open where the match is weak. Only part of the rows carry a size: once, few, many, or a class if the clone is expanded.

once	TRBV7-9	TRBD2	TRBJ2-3	TGTGCCAGCAGCGCGACTAGCGGGGCCCGGTGGGATACGCAGTATTTT	CASSATSGARWDTQYF
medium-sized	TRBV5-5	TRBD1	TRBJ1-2	TGTGCCAGCAGCTTAAGGGCAGGGGGCGCCTATGGCTACACCTTC	CASSLRAGGAYGYTF
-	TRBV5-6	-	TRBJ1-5	TGTGCCAGCAGCTTGGCCGCCGGGCAGAACAATCAGCCCCAGCATTTT	CASSLAAGQNNQPQHF
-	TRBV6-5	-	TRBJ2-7	TGTGCCAGCAGCCCCTCAAGGAGCGCCTACGAGCAGTACTTC	CASSPSRSAYEQYF
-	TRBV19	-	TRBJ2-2	TGTGCCAGTAGTATCGGTGGGTTAGTCGGGGAGCTGTTTTTT	CASSIGGLVGELFF
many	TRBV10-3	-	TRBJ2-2	TGTGCCACCGGTGACACCGGGGAGCTGTTTTTT	CATGDTGELFF
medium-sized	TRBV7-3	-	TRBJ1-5	TGTGCCAGCAGCTTAGGAGGAGATCAGCCCCAGCATTTT	CASSLGGDQPQHF
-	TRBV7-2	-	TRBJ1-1	TGTGCCAGCAGCACAGGGACCGAGAACACTGAAGCTTTCTTT	CASSTGTENTEAFF
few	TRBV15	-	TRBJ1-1	TGTGCCACCAGCAGAGTAGTGCACAGAGAAGCTTTCTTT	CATSRVVHREAFF
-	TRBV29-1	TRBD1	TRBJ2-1	TGCAGCGGGGGGACAGGGATCCATGTTGAGCAGTTCTTC	CSGGTGIHVEQFF
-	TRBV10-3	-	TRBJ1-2	TGTGCCATCAGTGTTCAGGACTATGGCTACACCTTC	CAISVQDYGYTF
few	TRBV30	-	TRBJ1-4	TGTGCCTCCCGGAGGGCAGACCTTAATGAAAAACTGTTTTTT	CASRRADLNEKLFF
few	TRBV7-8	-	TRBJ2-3	TGTGCCAGCAGCGAAACAGATACGCAGTATTTT	CASSETDTQYF
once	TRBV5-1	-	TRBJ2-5	TGCGCCAGCAGCTATGGACACTCGGGGGAGACCCAGTACTTC	CASSYGHSGETQYF
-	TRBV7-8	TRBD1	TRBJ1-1	TGTGCCAGCAGCTGGGGGGGGACAGGCACTGAAGCTTTCTTT	CASSWGGTGTEAFF
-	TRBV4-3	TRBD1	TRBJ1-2	TGCGCCAGCAGCCAAGCGGGACAGGATCGCTTCGGCTACACCTTC	CASSQAGQDRFGYTF